Sequencing of this T cell receptor (beta chain) was carried out in a study of glioma-infiltrating T cells. Using RNA template, CDR3s of TCR alpha and beta were amplified with iRepertoire arm-PCR. TCRdb ran MiXCR on the multiplex PCR reads and lists one entry per CDR3 protein. Of 400,000 or so distinct CDR3 sequences listed, 41% are singletons. Study-wide findings and caveats: CDR3 overlap between tissue and blood was very small.

Trimming cost V 8 bases and J 0 bases, with 17 bases left between them. The CDR3 consists of 15 residues. To note about this clonotype: Its target is unknown.

This TCR was sampled from a human donor with low-grade glioma or glioblastoma, undergoing nonglioma brain surgery, or in good health (not recorded which). The specimen sequenced was glioma tissue, nonneoplastic brain tissue, or PBMCs (not recorded which). The chain employs TRBV12-3 or TRBV12-4 and TRBJ2-7, with no clear D. CDR3 coding DNA: TGTGCCAGCCCCGGGCCGCTTAGGAGCTCCTACGAGCAGTACTTC. Encoded protein: CASPGPLRSSYEQYF.